A single T cell receptor (beta chain) is shown here with its context. J was trimmed by 7 bases and V by 2 bases; bases with no gene match: 13. There are 16 residues in the CDR3. Germline V lookup: CDR1 MNHNY, CDR2 SVGAGI (reference sequence). The data were taken from a study of blood T cell repertoires in COVID-19. Study as a whole: PBMCs, B-cell-depleted T cells, or T cells were the source of the cDNA or gDNA that made up the material.

Method: immunoSEQ multiplex PCR; TCRdb's copy keeps in-frame clones and lacks some. Among some 370,000 clones, approximately 87% were seen once, and the ten largest hold more than 9%. Seattle patients were enrolled while actively infected and followed longitudinally. The chain carries TRBV6-6 and TRBJ1-2; 7 positions agree with TRBD1. The sample comprised peripheral blood. The clonotype was recovered from a woman in her twenties or thirties with COVID-19, enrolled during active disease. The CDR3 bases are TGTGCCAGCAGTTACGTTTCGTCAGGGGGTGTGTCTGGCTACACCTTC. Its protein product is CASSYVSSGGVSGYTF.